The 32 T cell receptor beta chains reported below all come from one sample, sequenced in a study of human T cells and chemical hapten exposure. Time point given: healthy volunteer bleed at 2 weeks. The total RNA was obtained from whole blood that was not fractionated. TCRdb reprocessed the RACE reads via MiXCR and lists one record per CDR3 protein. The repertoire holds over 45,000 distinct CDR3 sequences, with around 4% as singletons. Sample: whole blood. Receptor source: a female donor in good health. Some clones in this sample may be carry-over from other donors' samples.

This clonotype was seen at least ten times. V gene TRBV12-3 or TRBV12-4 combines with J gene TRBJ1-3; no firm D call. V was cut by 2 bases and J by 0 bases, with 11 bases left in between. The length of the CDR3 is 16 residues. The CDR3 nucleotides are TGTGCCAGCAGTTTAACCGGGTCCAGCTCTGGAAACACCATATATTTT. Translating gives CASSLTGSSSGNTIYF.

This clonotype was detected many times. The chain is built from TRBV28 and TRBJ2-7; TRBD1 or TRBD2 may be the D gene (5 bases each). V lost 5 bases, J lost 1 base, and 15 bases lay in between. The germline V gene has CDR1 MDHEN and CDR2 SYDVKM. CDR3 length equals 15 residues. The DNA for the CDR3 is TGTGCCAGCAGTCGGACGGGGCGGGCGTCCTACGAGCAGTACTTC. This gives the protein CASSRTGRASYEQYF.

This clonotype was picked up many times. The chain combines TRBV16 with TRBJ1-5; TRBD1 matches at 9 bases. The V segment lost 4 bases and the J segment 6 bases; nucleotides outside the gene matches: 7. Germline V lookup: CDR1 KGHSY, CDR2 FQNENV. The CDR3 contains 15 residues. The CDR3 loop is CASSPGQGLSQPQHF. The CDR3 coding sequence is TGTGCCAGCAGCCCGGGACAGGGTTTAAGTCAGCCCCAGCATTTT. The full variable domain, with the rest looked up from reference TRBV16 and TRBJ1-5, is GEEVAQTPKHLVRGEGQKAKLYCAPIKGHSYVFWYQQVLKNEFKFLISFQNENVFDETGMPKERFSAKCLPNSPCSLEIQATKLEDSAVYFCASSPGQGLSQPQHFGDGTRLSIL.

This clonotype has a count of ten or more. The rearrangement uses TRBV4-3 and TRBJ1-1, with 7 bases matching TRBD1. The V and J ends lost 4 bases and 5 bases, in that order; junction bases with no gene match: 7. Germline CDR1 is LGHNA and CDR2 is YSLEER. The CDR3 has 14 amino acids. The CDR3 loop reads CASSPSQGVTEAFF. The DNA for the CDR3 is TGCGCCAGCAGCCCCTCTCAGGGGGTGACTGAAGCTTTCTTT.

This clonotype was detected a few times. The genes are TRBV20-1 and TRBJ2-7; D is unclear. Germline CDR1 is DFQATT and CDR2 is SNEGSKA (reference sequence). V was trimmed by 2 bases and J by 0 bases, leaving 20 bases between them. The CDR3 runs 17 residues. The DNA for the CDR3 is TGCAGTGCTAGACCTGCCTTCCCGAGTCGAAGCTCCTACGAGCAGTACTTC. It is translated as CSARPAFPSRSSYEQYF.

This clonotype was detected many times. The chain recombines TRBV20-1 with TRBJ1-1; 8 bases map to TRBD1. This CDR3 is built from 13 residues. Germline assignment: CDR1 DFQATT and CDR2 SNEGSKA (reference sequence). The trim removed 6 bases at V and 7 bases at J, leaving 10 bases unmatched. The CDR3 sequence is CSAGQVIAGEAFF. The CDR3 nucleotides read TGCAGTGCGGGACAGGTAATCGCGGGTGAAGCTTTCTTT.

This clonotype was seen at least ten times. This chain links TRBV12-3 or TRBV12-4 with TRBJ2-7; a weak D match, TRBD1 (6 bases). With 6 bases removed from V and 4 bases from J, the gap between germline ends came to 16 bases. The CDR3 sequence is 14 residues long. CDR3: CASSPGTPIYEQYF. CDR3 DNA: TGTGCCAGCAGCCCCGGGACACCAATTTACGAGCAGTACTTC.

In this sample, this clonotype turned up many times. The V gene is TRBV7-9, the J gene TRBJ2-3; D is uncertain. The CDR3 totals 13 residues. The V end was cut by 3 bases, the J end by 1 base, with 5 bases between. Per germline, CDR1 SEHNR and CDR2 FQNEAQ (reference sequence). The CDR3 loop reads CASSFRGTDTQYF. The CDR3 nucleotides are TGTGCCAGCAGCTTCCGCGGCACAGATACGCAGTATTTT.

This clonotype was observed many times. The rearrangement links TRBV12-3 or TRBV12-4 to TRBJ2-3; no reliable D call. V lost 2 bases, J lost 4 bases, and 10 bases lay in between. This CDR3 contains 14 residues. This CDR3 reads CASSLTGVPDTQYF. The CDR3 nucleotides are TGTGCCAGCAGTTTAACGGGCGTGCCAGATACGCAGTATTTT.

This clonotype was detected many times. V gene TRBV24-1 combines with J gene TRBJ1-1; D is undetermined. The V gene's germline CDR1 is KGHDR and CDR2 SFDVKD. The length of the CDR3 is 13 residues. Trimming pared 6 bases from V and 1 base from J, leaving 8 bases between. The CDR3 nucleotides read TGTGCCACCAGTTCTCCGGGGAACACTGAAGCTTTCTTT. The encoded protein is CATSSPGNTEAFF.

This rearrangement joins TRBV29-1 to TRBJ1-2; possible D gene TRBD1, 5 bases. The CDR3 sequence is 15 residues long. Trimming shortened V by 4 bases and J by 7 bases, and 22 bases separated the two germline ends. CDR1 and CDR2 from the germline V gene are SQVTM and ANQGSEA. The chain's CDR3 is CSVGGSPQPYSGYTF. In DNA, the CDR3 is TGCAGCGTTGGGGGCAGTCCCCAACCCTACTCTGGCTACACCTTC.

This clonotype was seen at least ten times. This rearrangement joins TRBV9 to TRBJ1-1, with D unresolved. Germline V gene data show CDR1 as SGDLS and CDR2 as YYNGEE. Trimming removed 4 bases at V and 4 bases at J, with 17 bases between. The CDR3 is 15 residues long. In DNA form, the CDR3 reads TGTGCCAGCAGCCCCAGCGGCGTAGGGATCACTGAAGCTTTCTTT. Residues: CASSPSGVGITEAFF.

This clonotype was counted many times. The chain joins TRBV28 to TRBJ1-1; TRBD1 might be the D (5 bases). V was pared by 9 bases and J by 0 bases, with 8 bases between. The CDR3 has 12 residues. The germline V gene encodes CDR1 MDHEN and CDR2 SYDVKM. The CDR3 protein is CASETVNTEAFF. The CDR3 coding sequence is TGTGCCAGTGAGACAGTGAACACTGAAGCTTTCTTT.

Ten or more counts support this clonotype. V is TRBV2 and J is TRBJ1-5, with 8 positions matching TRBD1. After removal of 7 bases from V and 6 bases from J, the junction contained 5 bases not matched to a gene. This CDR3 has 13 amino acids. Germline CDR1 SNHLY, CDR2 FYNNEI. CDR3 sequence (DNA): TGTGCCAGCACCGGAGGACAGGGTCAGCCCCAGCATTTT. Translated: CASTGGQGQPQHF.

This clonotype was counted ten times or more. The chain employs TRBV4-2 and TRBJ2-1, with TRBD2 as a possible D gene (6 bases). Germline V CDR1 and CDR2: LGHNA, YNFKEQ. V lost 1 base and J 0 bases, leaving 10 bases between the germline ends. The CDR3 is made up of 16 amino acids. The CDR3 DNA is TGTGCCAGCAGCCAAGCGCTAGCGAGCTCCTACAATGAGCAGTTCTTC. Amino acids: CASSQALASSYNEQFF.

Many counts were recorded for this clonotype. The chain has TRBV7-2 and TRBJ1-2; D uncertain. The germline V gene encodes CDR1 SGHTA and CDR2 FQGNSA. This CDR3 region has 13 residues. Trimming shortened V by 5 bases and J by 0 bases, and 7 bases separated the two germline ends. As DNA, the CDR3 is TGTGCCAGCAGCCCACAAGCTAACTATGGCTACACCTTC. It translates to CASSPQANYGYTF.

This clonotype was seen repeatedly, ten times or more. V is TRBV7-9 and J is TRBJ2-5; possibly TRBD1 or TRBD2 for D (5 bases each). V was cut by 4 bases and J by 2 bases, with 11 bases left in between. Germline loops: CDR1 SEHNR, CDR2 FQNEAQ (reference sequence). This CDR3 comprises 14 residues. The CDR3 DNA reads TGTGCCAGCAGCTCCCGGGACGGGCAAGAGACCCAGTACTTC. Its protein product is CASSSRDGQETQYF.

In its sample, this clonotype was seen many times. The chain uses TRBV27 and TRBJ1-1; no firm D call. The CDR3 loop spans 13 amino acids. Germline V gene sequence: CDR1 MNHEY, CDR2 SMNVEV (reference sequence). With 5 bases removed from V and 3 bases from J, the gap between germline ends came to 10 bases. CDR3 sequence: CASSIGGYTEAFF. CDR3 nucleotide sequence: TGTGCCAGCAGTATCGGCGGTTACACTGAAGCTTTCTTT.

This clonotype was seen many times. V usage is TRBV6-1 and J usage is TRBJ2-1; 8 nucleotides agree with TRBD2. Per germline, CDR1 MNHNS and CDR2 SASEGT. V shed 7 bases and J 6 bases; nucleotides not matched to a gene: 8. This CDR3 has 14 amino acids. CDR3 in amino acids: CASTPTSEPNEQFF. In DNA, the CDR3 is TGTGCCAGCACCCCGACTAGCGAACCCAATGAGCAGTTCTTC.

This clonotype was counted at least ten times. The chain is built from TRBV7-8 and TRBJ2-2, with TRBD2 matching over 7 bases. Germline values: CDR1 SGHVS, CDR2 FQNEAQ. V was clipped by 5 bases and J by 5 bases; unmatched bases: 14. The CDR3 is 17 amino acids. The CDR3 DNA follows: TGTGCCAGCAGCCCTACCCCCTCTAGCGGTCAAACCGGGGAGCTGTTTTTT. Its protein product is CASSPTPSSGQTGELFF.

This clonotype has at least ten counts. The J gene is TRBJ2-5, the V gene TRBV7-2; a weak D match, TRBD2 (6 bases). The V and J ends lost 5 bases and 3 bases respectively, with 13 bases between them. The CDR3 has 14 residues. CDR1 is SGHTA, CDR2 FQGNSA, per germline. For the CDR3, the DNA is TGTGCCAGCAGCCCTAGGAGGGTAAAAGAGACCCAGTACTTC. Its translation: CASSPRRVKETQYF.

This clonotype was seen many times. The rearrangement links TRBV7-9 to TRBJ1-1; D perhaps matches TRBD1 (6 bases). Germline V lookup: CDR1 SEHNR, CDR2 FQNEAQ (reference sequence). The CDR3 sequence is 14 residues long. Trimming pared 6 bases from V and 3 bases from J, leaving 14 bases between. CDR3 DNA sequence: TGTGCCAGCAGTCTACAGGGCTTCTACACTGAAGCTTTCTTT. It encodes CASSLQGFYTEAFF.

This clonotype has a count of ten or more. The chain employs TRBV7-9 and TRBJ2-3; 9 bases match TRBD2. This CDR3 has 18 amino acids. Germline CDR1 SEHNR, CDR2 FQNEAQ (reference sequence). Trimming took 4 bases from V and 7 from J; bases not matched to a gene: 18. The CDR3, as DNA: TGTGCCAGCAGCTACTCCCGAGGGCTAGCGGGGTACCCGTATACGCAGTATTTT. It is translated as CASSYSRGLAGYPYTQYF.

This clonotype was picked up many times. The rearrangement links TRBV9 to TRBJ2-7; D possibly corresponds to TRBD2 (6 bases). This CDR3 is 16 amino acids long. Germline CDR1 and CDR2: SGDLS and YYNGEE. V was trimmed by 0 bases and J by 5 bases, leaving 18 bases between them. CDR3 bases: TGTGCCAGCAGCGTAGCTTGGGGAGGAAATGGGGACGAGCAGTACTTC. It encodes CASSVAWGGNGDEQYF.

Ten or more counts support this clonotype. The J gene is TRBJ2-3, the V gene TRBV24-1; D is perhaps TRBD1 (5 bases). V lost 4 bases, J lost 4 bases, and 23 bases lay in between. Germline V gene sequence: CDR1 KGHDR, CDR2 SFDVKD. The CDR3 spans 18 residues. DNA of the CDR3: TGTGCCACCAGTGAGACAACCCGACGAACCCTAGGGGCAGATACGCAGTATTTT. Protein product: CATSETTRRTLGADTQYF.

The V call is TRBV20-1, the J call TRBJ1-3; tentative D call: TRBD1 (6 bases). Germline CDR1 and CDR2: DFQATT and SNEGSKA (reference sequence). The CDR3 loop spans 15 amino acids. V lost 3 bases to trimming and J lost 1 base, with 13 bases between them. The CDR3 loop is CSASLKQGSGNTIYF. CDR3 nucleotide sequence: TGCAGTGCTAGTTTGAAGCAGGGGTCTGGAAACACCATATATTTT.

This clonotype was detected many times. This chain connects TRBV12-3 or TRBV12-4 to TRBJ1-5, with 7 bases that match TRBD1. The CDR3 runs to 13 residues. V shed 6 bases, J shed 3 bases, and the junction held 2 bases outside the gene matches. The CDR3 coding sequence is TGTGCCAGCAGGACAGGGAACAATCAGCCCCAGCATTTT. It is translated as CASRTGNNQPQHF.

This clonotype was counted many times. The chain has TRBV28 and TRBJ1-1; the match to TRBD1 covers 7 bases. Germline V lookup: CDR1 MDHEN, CDR2 SYDVKM. V shed 5 bases and J 5 bases; nucleotides not matched to a gene: 14. This CDR3 is 16 amino acids long. CDR3 bases: TGTGCCAGCAGTCCTGGGGCCCCAGACAGGGTGACTGAAGCTTTCTTT. It codes for CASSPGAPDRVTEAFF.

This clonotype was found many times. The gene calls are TRBV25-1 and TRBJ1-1; 11 nucleotides match TRBD1. The V segment lost 4 bases and the J segment 6 bases; nucleotides outside the gene matches: 4. Germline CDR1 is MGHDK and CDR2 is SYGVNS. The CDR3 extends over 14 amino acids. Here the CDR3 reads CASSVGQGVPEAFF. CDR3 nucleotides: TGTGCCAGCAGTGTGGGACAGGGGGTACCTGAAGCTTTCTTT.

This clonotype was seen repeatedly, ten times or more. The rearrangement links TRBV4-3 to TRBJ1-6, with TRBD1 identical over 7 bases. Trimming cost V 2 bases and J 10 bases; bases outside gene matches: 20. This CDR3 contains 19 residues. Germline V lookup: CDR1 LGHNA, CDR2 YSLEER. The CDR3 here is CASSQYSEQGSTLRSPLHF. DNA of the CDR3: TGCGCCAGCAGCCAATATAGTGAACAGGGGAGCACCCTAAGGTCACCCCTCCACTTT.

This clonotype was seen repeatedly, ten times or more. V is TRBV14 and J is TRBJ1-2; D is uncertain. CDR3 length: 14 amino acids. V shed 4 bases and J shed 4 bases, with 13 bases lying between them. The germline CDR1 and CDR2 sequences are SGHDN and FVKESK. In nucleotides, the CDR3 is TGTGCCAGCAGCCCCGGTACACAGACCTATGGCTACACCTTC. Translated: CASSPGTQTYGYTF. Drawing the rest from reference TRBV14 and TRBJ1-2, the complete variable domain is EAGVTQFPSHSVIEKGQTVTLRCDPISGHDNLYWYRRVMGKEIKFLLHFVKESKQDESGMPNNRFLAERTGGTYSTLKVQPAELEDSGVYFCASSPGTQTYGYTFGSGTRLTVV.

This clonotype was picked up many times. This chain joins TRBV24-1 and TRBJ2-1, with D unclear. CDR1 is KGHDR and CDR2 is SFDVKD in the germline V gene. The CDR3 covers 11 residues. Trimming shortened V by 8 bases and J by 7 bases, and 8 bases separated the two germline ends. The CDR3 DNA reads as TGTGCCACCAAGTCCGGTAATGAGCAGTTCTTC. Protein product: CATKSGNEQFF.